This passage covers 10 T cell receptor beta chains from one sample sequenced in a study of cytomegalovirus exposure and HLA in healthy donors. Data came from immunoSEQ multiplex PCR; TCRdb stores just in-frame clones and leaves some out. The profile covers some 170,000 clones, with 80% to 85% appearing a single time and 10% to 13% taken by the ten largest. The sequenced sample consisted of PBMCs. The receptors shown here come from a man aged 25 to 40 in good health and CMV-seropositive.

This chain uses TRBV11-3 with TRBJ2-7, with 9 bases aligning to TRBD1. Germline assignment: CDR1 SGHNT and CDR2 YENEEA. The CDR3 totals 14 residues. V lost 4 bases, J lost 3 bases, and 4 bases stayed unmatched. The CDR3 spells CASSWGQGYYEQYF. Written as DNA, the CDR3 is TGTGCCAGCAGCTGGGGACAGGGATACTACGAGCAGTACTTC.

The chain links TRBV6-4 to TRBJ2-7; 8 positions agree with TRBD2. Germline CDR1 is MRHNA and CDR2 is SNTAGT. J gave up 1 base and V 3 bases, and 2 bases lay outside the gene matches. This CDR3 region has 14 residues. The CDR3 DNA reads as TGTGCCAGCAGTGAAACTAGCGGTTCCTACGAGCAGTACTTC. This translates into CASSETSGSYEQYF.

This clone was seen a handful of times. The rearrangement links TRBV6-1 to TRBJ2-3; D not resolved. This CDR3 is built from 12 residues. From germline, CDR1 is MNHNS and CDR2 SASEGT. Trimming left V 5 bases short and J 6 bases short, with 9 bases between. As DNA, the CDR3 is TGTGCCAGCAGTCGCCGCCGGGATACGCAGTATTTT. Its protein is CASSRRRDTQYF.

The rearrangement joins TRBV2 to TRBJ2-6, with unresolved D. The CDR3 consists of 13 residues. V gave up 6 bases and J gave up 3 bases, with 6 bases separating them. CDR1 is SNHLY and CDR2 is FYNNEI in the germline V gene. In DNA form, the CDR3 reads TGTGCCAGCAGGGCTGTTGGGGCCAACGTCCTGACTTTC. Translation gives CASRAVGANVLTF. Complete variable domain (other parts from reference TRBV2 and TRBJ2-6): EPEVTQTPSHQVTQMGQEVILRCVPISNHLYFYWYRQILGQKVEFLVSFYNNEISEKSEIFDDQFSVERPDGSNFTLKIRSTKLEDSAMYFCASRAVGANVLTFGAGSRLTVL.

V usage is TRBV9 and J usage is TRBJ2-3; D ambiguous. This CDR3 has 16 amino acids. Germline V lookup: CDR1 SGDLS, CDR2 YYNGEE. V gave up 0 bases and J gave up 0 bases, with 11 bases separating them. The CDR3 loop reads CASSVEASQSTDTQYF. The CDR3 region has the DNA TGTGCCAGCAGCGTAGAAGCGAGCCAGAGCACAGATACGCAGTATTTT.

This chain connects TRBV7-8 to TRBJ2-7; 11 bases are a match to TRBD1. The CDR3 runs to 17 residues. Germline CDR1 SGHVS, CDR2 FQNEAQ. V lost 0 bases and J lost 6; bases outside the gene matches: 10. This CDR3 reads CASSLAKDRGPMSEQYF. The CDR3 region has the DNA TGTGCCAGCAGCTTAGCGAAGGACAGGGGGCCTATGAGCGAGCAGTACTTC.

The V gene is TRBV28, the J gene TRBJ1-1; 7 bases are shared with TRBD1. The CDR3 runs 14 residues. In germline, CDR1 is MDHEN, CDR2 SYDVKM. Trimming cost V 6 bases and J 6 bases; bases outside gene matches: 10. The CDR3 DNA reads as TGTGCCAGCAGCAAAACAGGGGCATCGGCTGAAGCTTTCTTT. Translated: CASSKTGASAEAFF.

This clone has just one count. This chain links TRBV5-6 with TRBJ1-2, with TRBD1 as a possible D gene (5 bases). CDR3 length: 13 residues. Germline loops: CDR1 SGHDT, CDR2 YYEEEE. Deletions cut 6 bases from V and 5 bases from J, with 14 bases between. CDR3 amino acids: CASIVTGEYGYTF. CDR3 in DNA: TGTGCCAGCATTGTCACGGGGGAGTATGGCTACACCTTC.

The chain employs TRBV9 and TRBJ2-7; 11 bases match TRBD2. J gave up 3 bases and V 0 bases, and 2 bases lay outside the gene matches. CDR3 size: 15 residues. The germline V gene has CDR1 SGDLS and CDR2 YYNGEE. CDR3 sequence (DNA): TGTGCCAGCAGCGTAGGTCTAGCGGGAGGCTACGAGCAGTACTTC. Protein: CASSVGLAGGYEQYF.

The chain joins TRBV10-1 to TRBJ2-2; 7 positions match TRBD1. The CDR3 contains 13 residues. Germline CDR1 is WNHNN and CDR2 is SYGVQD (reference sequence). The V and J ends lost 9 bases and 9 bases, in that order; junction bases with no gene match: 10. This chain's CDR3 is CASSPTGLRELFF. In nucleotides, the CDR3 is TGCGCCAGTTCTCCGACAGGGCTTAGGGAGCTGTTTTTT.